The 3 T cell receptor beta chains listed next were all sequenced from one sample in a study of blood T cell repertoires in COVID-19 (dated by TCRdb to about 2020). Library preparation employed the immunoSEQ multiplex PCR assay. TCRdb limited this immuneACCESS table to in-frame rearrangements with V and J called. A share of clones is missing; checked studies link under half to unresolved V genes, and the rest is unexplained. The sample contains some 250,000 clones, about 80% of them found a single time. 15% of the sample is taken by the ten largest. The sequenced material came from PBMCs or T cells enriched from blood (not recorded which). Every receptor here comes from a middle-aged man who had recovered from COVID-19.

This chain joins TRBV9 and TRBJ2-3; unclear D gene. CDR1 and CDR2 (germline): SGDLS, YYNGEE. This CDR3 is 12 amino acids long. Trimming took off 2 bases at V and 5 bases at J, with 6 bases between the two ends. The DNA of the CDR3 is TGTGCCAGCAGCGTGAACGGAGATACGCAGTATTTT. Encoded protein: CASSVNGDTQYF. The entire variable domain, with the rest obtained from reference TRBV9 and TRBJ2-3, is as follows: DSGVTQTPKHLITATGQRVTLRCSPRSGDLSVYWYQQSLDQGLQFLIQYYNGEERAKGNILERFSAQQFPDLHSELNLSSLELGDSALYFCASSVNGDTQYFGPGTRLTVL.

In its sample, this clone was seen once. The chain is built from TRBV29-1 and TRBJ2-5, with 11 bases matching TRBD2. Per the germline V gene, CDR1 is SQVTM and CDR2 is ANQGSEA. The CDR3 runs 15 residues. The ends lost 4 bases at V and 2 bases at J; junction bases unmatched: 6. This CDR3 reads CSVVTSGGIQETQYF. The CDR3 DNA follows: TGCAGCGTTGTCACTAGCGGGGGAATTCAAGAGACCCAGTACTTC.

This CDR3 is CAWRPYRPPKERTNEKLFF. DNA of the CDR3: TGTGCCTGGAGACCTTATCGCCCCCCGAAGGAGCGGACTAATGAAAAACTGTTTTTT. J is TRBJ1-4 and V is TRBV30; unclear D gene. From germline, CDR1 is GTSNPN and CDR2 SVGIG (reference sequence). CDR3 length equals 19 residues. V lost 3 bases, J lost 2 bases, and 25 bases lay in between.